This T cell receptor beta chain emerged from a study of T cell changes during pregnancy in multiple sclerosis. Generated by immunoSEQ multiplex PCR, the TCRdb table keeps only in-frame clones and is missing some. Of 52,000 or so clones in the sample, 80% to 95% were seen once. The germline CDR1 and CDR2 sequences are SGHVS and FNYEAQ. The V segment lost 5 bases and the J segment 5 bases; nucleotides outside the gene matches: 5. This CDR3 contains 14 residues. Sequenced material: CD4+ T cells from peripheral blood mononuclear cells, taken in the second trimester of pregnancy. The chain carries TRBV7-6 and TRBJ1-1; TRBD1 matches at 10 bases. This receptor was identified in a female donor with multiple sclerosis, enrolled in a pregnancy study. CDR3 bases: TGTGCCAGCAGCCCGACAGGGGGCTTGACTGAAGCTTTCTTT. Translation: CASSPTGGLTEAFF. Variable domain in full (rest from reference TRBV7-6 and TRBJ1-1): GAGVSQSPRYKVTKRGQDVALRCDPISGHVSLYWYRQALGQGPEFLTYFNYEAQQDKSGLPNDRFSAERPEGSISTLTIQRTEQRDSAMYRCASSPTGGLTEAFFGQGTRLTVV.